The sequence of this T cell receptor beta chain was determined in a study of T cell repertoires in cytomegalovirus infection. The wider study: Matching HLA type, along with CMV infection, was indicated by public TCR beta signatures. General study results and limits: HLA-C-restricted CMV clonotypes gave the most frequent clonotype in two of eight donors. Accumulated public TCR beta family frequency recognized individuals carrying CMV together with the relevant HLA.

Germline CDR1 and CDR2: SGHTA and FQGNSA. Trimming left V 4 bases short and J 2 bases short, with 16 bases between. This CDR3 is 16 amino acids long. This clonotype appeared many times. Antigen: not known. TCRdb processed the reads anew with MiXCR; each CDR3 protein has one entry. The sample has approximately 150,000 distinct CDR3 sequences, under 8% seen once. The TCR originated in a human donor in good health (CMV status not recorded). Some clones in this sample may be carry-over from other donors' samples. Sequenced sample: PBMCs. The chain carries TRBV7-2 and TRBJ2-3; no firm D call. This CDR3 reads CASSSPRWEYTDTQYF. The CDR3 region has the DNA TGTGCCAGCAGCTCTCCTAGGTGGGAATACACAGATACGCAGTATTTT.